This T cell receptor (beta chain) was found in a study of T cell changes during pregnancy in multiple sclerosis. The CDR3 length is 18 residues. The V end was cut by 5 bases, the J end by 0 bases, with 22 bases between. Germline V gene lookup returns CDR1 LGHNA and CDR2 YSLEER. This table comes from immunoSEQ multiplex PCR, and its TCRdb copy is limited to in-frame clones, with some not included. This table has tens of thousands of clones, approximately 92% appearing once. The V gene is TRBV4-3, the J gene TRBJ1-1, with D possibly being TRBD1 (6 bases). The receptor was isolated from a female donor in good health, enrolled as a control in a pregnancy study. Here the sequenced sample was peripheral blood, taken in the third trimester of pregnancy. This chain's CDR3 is CASSYRGLPGGMNTEAFF. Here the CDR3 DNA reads TGCGCCAGCAGCTATAGGGGCCTTCCTGGGGGCATGAACACTGAAGCTTTCTTT.